The 22 T cell receptor beta chains below come from one sample, sequenced in a study of T cell repertoires in cytomegalovirus infection. Each CDR3 protein is one row after TCRdb ran MiXCR on the reads. The table has approximately 770,000 distinct CDR3 sequences, approximately 32% seen once; the top ten hold roughly 13%. Antigens of these TCRs are unknown. Source: cultured CD8+ T cells from PBMCs, taken from culture after CMV antigen stimulation. All receptors derive from a human donor in good health (CMV status not recorded). Some clones in this sample may be carry-over from other donors' samples.

The genes are TRBV12-3 or TRBV12-4 and TRBJ1-2, with 7 bases aligning to TRBD1. The CDR3 spans 14 residues. J lost 1 base, V lost 7 bases, and 6 bases had no gene match. The CDR3 DNA follows: TGTGCCAGCAACGGGGGACAGATTAACTATGGCTACACCTTC. Its translation: CASNGGQINYGYTF.

This clonotype was seen only a few times. The chain recombines TRBV14 with TRBJ2-2, with 15 bases that match TRBD2. The germline V gene encodes CDR1 SGHDN and CDR2 FVKESK. J lost 4 bases, V lost 0 bases, and 6 bases had no gene match. This CDR3 is built from 19 residues. The CDR3 DNA reads TGTGCCAGCAGCCAAGAAGGCGGACTAGCGGGGGGGTTCACCGGGGAGCTGTTTTTT. Its protein is CASSQEGGLAGGFTGELFF.

This clonotype was found a few times. This chain links TRBV2 with TRBJ1-5; 7 bases fit TRBD1. The J segment lost 7 bases and the V segment lost 4 bases, leaving 19 bases of the junction unmatched. Germline-derived CDR1 and CDR2 are SNHLY and FYNNEI. The CDR3 runs to 18 residues. The CDR3 coding sequence is TGTGCCAGCAGTGGCCAACAGGGGCACCAACCGCTTGGCCAGCCCCAGCATTTT. This sequence encodes CASSGQQGHQPLGQPQHF.

V gene TRBV7-9 combines with J gene TRBJ1-1, with a weak D call TRBD1 (5 bases). The V gene's germline CDR1 is SEHNR and CDR2 FQNEAQ (reference sequence). V was shortened by 0 bases and J by 5 bases, with 10 bases between the two germline ends. CDR3 size: 14 residues. In nucleotides, the CDR3 is TGTGCCAGCAGCTTAGCTGAGAGGGGAACTGAAGCTTTCTTT. It specifies CASSLAERGTEAFF.

This clonotype was found a few times. The rearrangement links TRBV6-1 to TRBJ1-4; D gene ambiguous. The CDR3 contains 14 residues. Germline CDR1 is MNHNS and CDR2 is SASEGT. V lost 5 bases, J lost 0 bases, and 7 bases lay in between. The CDR3 sequence is CASSYQTTNEKLFF. The CDR3 DNA is TGTGCCAGCAGTTATCAGACAACTAATGAAAAACTGTTTTTT.

In its sample, this clonotype was seen once. This CDR3 is CASSHDSNNSPLHF. The CDR3 DNA reads TGTGCCAGCAGCCATGACAGTAATAATTCACCCCTCCACTTT. The chain combines TRBV7-4 with TRBJ1-6, with a tentative D call TRBD1 (5 bases). Germline CDR1 reads SGHVT; CDR2 reads SQSDAQ. This CDR3 contains 14 residues. The germline V and J ends were trimmed by 5 bases and 5 bases, with 10 bases remaining between them.

This clonotype showed up just a few times. Here the CDR3 reads CATRQGPTGELFF. CDR3 DNA sequence: TGTGCCACCCGACAGGGGCCTACCGGGGAGCTGTTTTTT. The J gene is TRBJ2-2, the V gene TRBV12-3 or TRBV12-4, with 8 bases aligning to TRBD1. V trimming: 10 bases; J trimming: 5 bases; junction bases outside the gene matches: 6. The CDR3 covers 13 residues.

Regarding this clonotype: Its ends do not fully match the called genes, so a read error is possible. V gene TRBV28 combines with J gene TRBJ1-1, with D possibly being TRBD1 (5 bases). Looked up from germline, CDR1 is MDHEN and CDR2 is SYDVKM. The CDR3 totals 15 residues. The DNA of the CDR3 is TGTGCCAGCAATTTAAACCGGGACGAGAACACTGAAGCTTTCTTT. Protein: CASNLNRDENTEAFF.

The rearrangement joins TRBV27 to TRBJ2-5; D unclear. V shed 6 bases and J shed 7 bases, with 15 bases lying between them. This CDR3 is 13 amino acids long. Looked up from germline, CDR1 is MNHEY and CDR2 is SMNVEV (reference sequence). The CDR3 protein is CASSLGTLGTQYF. The CDR3 DNA is TGTGCCAGCAGCCTGGGTACTCTGGGGACCCAGTACTTC.

This clonotype was found a few times. The genes are TRBV19 and TRBJ1-6; 7 bases are a match to TRBD1. The germline V gene has CDR1 LNHDA and CDR2 SQIVND (reference sequence). The CDR3 spans 14 residues. Trimming took 9 bases from V and 9 from J; bases not matched to a gene: 11. The CDR3, as DNA: TGTGCCAGCTCTCCAGGGGGTTCGAGTTCACCCCTCCACTTT. The encoded protein is CASSPGGSSSPLHF.

This rearrangement joins TRBV28 to TRBJ1-1; 7 positions agree with TRBD1. V shed 7 bases and J 5 bases; nucleotides not matched to a gene: 10. The CDR3 extends over 14 amino acids. Germline V gene data show CDR1 as MDHEN and CDR2 as SYDVKM. CDR3 bases: TGTGCCAGCATTGAGGCGGGACAGATGACTGAAGCTTTCTTT. Translated, it gives CASIEAGQMTEAFF.

This clonotype was picked up a small number of times. The chain combines TRBV19 with TRBJ1-1, with TRBD1 identical over 9 bases. V trimming: 5 bases; J trimming: 0 bases; junction bases outside the gene matches: 7. Per the germline V gene, CDR1 is LNHDA and CDR2 is SQIVND (reference sequence). CDR3 length: 16 amino acids. CDR3 amino acids: CASSWTGDYMNTEAFF. The CDR3 DNA reads TGTGCCAGTAGTTGGACAGGGGATTACATGAACACTGAAGCTTTCTTT. The full variable domain, in which reference TRBV19 and TRBJ1-1 provide the parts outside the CDR3, is DGGITQSPKYLFRKEGQNVTLSCEQNLNHDAMYWYRQDPGQGLRLIYYSQIVNDFQKGDIAEGYSVSREKKESFPLTVTSAQKNPTAFYLCASSWTGDYMNTEAFFGQGTRLTVV.

The genes are TRBV19 and TRBJ2-1, with D tentatively TRBD2 (6 bases). V gave up 1 base and J gave up 9 bases, with 13 bases separating them. The CDR3 sequence is 14 residues long. Germline assignment: CDR1 LNHDA and CDR2 SQIVND (reference sequence). The CDR3 here is CASSIAGVVREQFF. The DNA of the CDR3 is TGTGCCAGTAGTATAGCGGGGGTCGTCCGTGAGCAGTTCTTC. Complete variable domain (other parts from reference TRBV19 and TRBJ2-1): DGGITQSPKYLFRKEGQNVTLSCEQNLNHDAMYWYRQDPGQGLRLIYYSQIVNDFQKGDIAEGYSVSREKKESFPLTVTSAQKNPTAFYLCASSIAGVVREQFFGPGTRLTVL.

This clonotype turned up a few times. The chain employs TRBV5-4 and TRBJ1-2; 7 nucleotides agree with TRBD1. Trimming took 5 bases from V and 4 from J; bases not matched to a gene: 14. CDR3 size: 16 residues. CDR1 is SGHNT, CDR2 YYREEE, per germline (reference sequence). The CDR3 here is CASRGTGTDEPYGYTF. CDR3 nucleotides: TGTGCCAGCAGGGGGACCGGGACAGACGAACCCTATGGCTACACCTTC.

This clonotype was counted a few times. The chain has TRBV27 and TRBJ2-7; tentatively, D is TRBD2 (6 bases). CDR3 size: 13 residues. V shed 5 bases and J shed 6 bases, with 14 bases lying between them. Per the germline V gene, CDR1 is MNHEY and CDR2 is SMNVEV (reference sequence). DNA of the CDR3: TGTGCCAGCAGTCTTTCCGGGAGCGTCGAGCAGTACGTC. It is translated as CASSLSGSVEQYV.

V gene TRBV4-1 combines with J gene TRBJ2-4, with D perhaps matching TRBD1 (7 bases). V was shortened by 2 bases and J by 7 bases, with 15 bases between the two germline ends. The CDR3 is 15 amino acids. Germline V gene lookup returns CDR1 MGHRA and CDR2 YSYEKL. The CDR3 loop is CASSQIRGVDNIQYF. The CDR3 DNA reads as TGCGCCAGCAGCCAAATCAGGGGGGTTGATAACATTCAGTACTTC.

The gene calls are TRBV7-9 and TRBJ1-5; D is ambiguous. Per the germline V gene, CDR1 is SEHNR and CDR2 is FQNEAQ (reference sequence). The CDR3 extends over 14 amino acids. Trimming shortened V by 3 bases and J by 11 bases, and 17 bases separated the two germline ends. CDR3 region: CASSFEGEPITQHF. As DNA, the CDR3 is TGTGCCAGCAGCTTTGAGGGAGAACCGATAACCCAGCATTTT.

This sequence joins TRBV12-3 or TRBV12-4 and TRBJ1-2; D remains unclear. V shed 2 bases and J shed 4 bases, with 23 bases lying between them. CDR3 length equals 18 residues. The CDR3 coding sequence is TGTGCCAGCAGTTTAAGAGCTTGGCAAACACGACCCAGCTATGGCTACACCTTC. It specifies CASSLRAWQTRPSYGYTF.

CDR3 region: CASSSPAAGRGEQYF. CDR3 nucleotide sequence: TGTGCCAGTAGTTCCCCGGCGGCCGGTAGGGGTGAGCAGTACTTC. The chain uses TRBV19 and TRBJ2-7, with D possibly TRBD1 on 5 matching bases. Between the trimmed V and J ends, which lost 5 bases and 7 bases, there was a span of 21 bases. Germline assignment: CDR1 LNHDA and CDR2 SQIVND (reference sequence). The CDR3 length is 15 residues.

The rearrangement links TRBV2 to TRBJ1-6; 8 nucleotides match TRBD1. Germline lookup yields CDR1 SNHLY and CDR2 FYNNEI. J lost 8 bases, V lost 8 bases, and 11 bases had no gene match. This CDR3 spans 15 amino acids. CDR3 in DNA: TGTGCCAGCGCCGGCTCGGACAGGGTTGATTCACCCCTCCACTTT. Residues: CASAGSDRVDSPLHF.

V is TRBV9 and J is TRBJ2-5, with TRBD1 as a possible D gene (6 bases). Germline lookup yields CDR1 SGDLS and CDR2 YYNGEE. V lost 2 bases and J lost 2, with 10 bases in between. CDR3 length: 14 residues. CDR3 amino acids: CASSVPDSQETQYF. CDR3 nucleotide sequence: TGTGCCAGCAGCGTTCCGGACAGTCAAGAGACCCAGTACTTC.

The sample holds a few counts of this clonotype. The gene calls are TRBV6-2 or TRBV6-3 and TRBJ2-7, with TRBD1 as a possible D gene (6 bases). CDR1 and CDR2 (germline): MNHEY, SVGEGT. Trimming removed 0 bases at V and 3 bases at J, with 15 bases between. This CDR3 region has 16 residues. DNA of the CDR3: TGTGCCAGCAGTTACTCTAGAAGGACAGATTACTACGAGCAGTACTTC. This sequence encodes CASSYSRRTDYYEQYF.